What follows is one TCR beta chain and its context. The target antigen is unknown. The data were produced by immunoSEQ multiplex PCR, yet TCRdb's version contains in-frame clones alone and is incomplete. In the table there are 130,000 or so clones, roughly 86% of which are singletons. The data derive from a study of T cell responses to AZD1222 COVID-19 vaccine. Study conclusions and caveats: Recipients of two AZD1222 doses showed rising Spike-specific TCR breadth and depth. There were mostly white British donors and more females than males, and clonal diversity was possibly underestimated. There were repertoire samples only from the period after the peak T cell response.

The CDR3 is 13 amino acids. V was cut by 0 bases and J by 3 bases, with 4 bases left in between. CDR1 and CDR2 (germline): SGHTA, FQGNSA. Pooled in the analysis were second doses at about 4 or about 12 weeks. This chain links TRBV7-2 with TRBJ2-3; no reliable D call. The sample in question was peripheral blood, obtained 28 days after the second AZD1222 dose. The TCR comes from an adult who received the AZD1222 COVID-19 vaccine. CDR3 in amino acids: CASSLARTDTQYF. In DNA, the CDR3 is TGTGCCAGCAGCTTAGCGAGGACAGATACGCAGTATTTT. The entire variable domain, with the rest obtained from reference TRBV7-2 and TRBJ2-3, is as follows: GAGVSQSPSNKVTEKGKDVELRCDPISGHTALYWYRQSLGQGLEFLIYFQGNSAPDKSGLPSDRFSAERTGGSVSTLTIQRTQQEDSAVYLCASSLARTDTQYFGPGTRLTVL.